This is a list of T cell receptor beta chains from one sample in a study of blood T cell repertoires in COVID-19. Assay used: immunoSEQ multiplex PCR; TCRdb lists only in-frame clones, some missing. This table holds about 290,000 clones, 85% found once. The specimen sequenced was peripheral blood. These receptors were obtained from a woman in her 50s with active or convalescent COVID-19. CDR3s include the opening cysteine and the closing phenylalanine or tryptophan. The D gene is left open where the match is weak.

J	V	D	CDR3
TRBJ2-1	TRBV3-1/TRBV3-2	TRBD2	CASSPPRGRLYNEQFF
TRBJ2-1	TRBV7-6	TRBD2	CASSFGTSGRGLEDEQFF
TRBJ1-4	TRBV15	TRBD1	CATSRAGGQLEKLFF
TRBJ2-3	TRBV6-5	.	CASSYAGPDTQYF
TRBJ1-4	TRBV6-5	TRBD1	CASSPTGAGGEKLFF
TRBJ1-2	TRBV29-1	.	CSARDVGYGYTF
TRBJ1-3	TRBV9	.	CASSGGSGNTIYF
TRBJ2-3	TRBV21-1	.	CASSKLAGGGPDTQYF
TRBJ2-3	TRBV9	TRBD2	CASSRDGAGGPLDTQYF
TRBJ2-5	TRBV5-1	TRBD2	CASSLEGLAGGLETQYF
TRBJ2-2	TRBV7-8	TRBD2	CASSLRFLAGGRFPELFF
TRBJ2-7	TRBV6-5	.	CASARQPDSYEQYF
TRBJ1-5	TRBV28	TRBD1	CASSRGTGWGNQPQHF
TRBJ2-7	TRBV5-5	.	CASTGGFGRYEQYF
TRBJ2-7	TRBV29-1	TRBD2	CSVGLAGYEQYF
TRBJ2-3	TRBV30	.	CAWSTRGSSTDTQYF
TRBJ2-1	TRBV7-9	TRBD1	CASSLTQGAVNEQFF